The subject of this entry is one TCR beta chain. This clonotype was seen more than once but under ten times. Its antigen is currently not known. Within one base of it there is no much larger clone, and no base qualities were kept. Libraries were prepared through multiplex PCR. TCRdb lists the instrument as Illumina HiSeq 2500. Following protocols modified from ARM-PCR, the researchers constructed TCRbeta libraries through three rounds of nested PCR with primers (Table S4). Before sequencing, PCR products in the 200-500 bp range were cut out of the gel and cleaned up using the QIAquick gel extraction kit. In the original analysis: Trimmomatic was used to clean the reads, FLASH was used to merge the reads into complete CDR3 sequences, and MiTCR was used to assign the reads to V(D)J germline segments. Clonal diversity was computed as the inverse Simpson's index with VDJtools. A read counted as productive if the sequence was in-frame and lacked a premature stop codon. In TCRdb, the public reads were trimmed at Q25 with fastp and aligned with MiXCR, with productive beta chains retained. Every entry covers one CDR3 protein and lists the most common genes and DNA from its rows. TCRdb's processing, not the authors' own work, is the source of the V and J calls. This sample is represented by approximately 53,000 distinct CDR3 sequences; 70% to 80% of them were singletons. The ten largest clones represent 23% of the sample.

These data belong to a study of tumor and adjacent non-tumor tissue in lung cancer (dated by TCRdb to 2017 to 2018). With respect to the entire study: By cancer type, the cohort comprised 12 adenocarcinoma patients, a couple of squamous cell carcinoma patients and 1 small cell lung cancer patient. The roughly 15 patients were aged roughly 31 to 80 years, included roughly ten men and 5 women, and had TNM stage I to III disease. Sequencing generated a total of 125,075,908 productive TCRbeta reads, averaging around 4 million reads per sample. The study compared bulk TCRbeta repertoires from lung tumor tissue and matched distant non-tumor lung tissue of roughly 15 lung cancer patients. A few dozen paired specimens, one tumor and one normal lung sample per patient, were profiled by TCRbeta CDR3 sequencing.

RNA was isolated from bulk unsorted tissue, and RNA quality was assessed with a NanoDrop ND-1000 and an Agilent 2100. Distant non-tumor tissue taken more than 3 cm from the tumor edge was used as the normal lung sample. All donors had newly diagnosed lung cancer, had not received prior chemotherapy, and were admitted for thoracic surgery in China between August and November 2014. Anyone who had undergone radiotherapy or chemotherapy before, or who had another cancer at the same time, was left out of the study. Pieces of surgical tissue measuring roughly 1-2.2 cm3 were kept in RNAlater solution and held at -80 degrees C until needed. The research as a whole found: Younger patients had significantly higher TCR diversity, and higher tumor TCR diversity was associated with shorter overall and disease-free survival. The methods do not name the sequencing platform or mention unique molecular identifiers. TCR diversity (inverse Simpson) was significantly higher in tumor than in normal lung tissue (roughly 430 vs 170, P = 0.0075, Mann-Whitney U test). Because peripheral blood was not sequenced, blood TCRbeta repertoires in the lung cancer patients of the study were not examined. The top 100 clones accounted for a significantly larger cumulative portion of the repertoire in normal lung than in tumor tissue. Only around 16 patients were in the cohort, and the authors stated that larger samples and more detailed clinical data are needed.

The CDR3 contains 13 residues, cysteine and phenylalanine counted. Just CDR3 DNA is preserved here, 39 bases in frame from base 1. According to the germline V gene (reference sequence), CDR1 reads SEHNR and CDR2 reads FQNEAQ. The trim is 1 base for V and 11 bases for J, with a gap of 14 bases between the germline ends. This receptor was identified in a woman aged 55-75 years with non-small cell lung cancer. The rearranged chain carries TRBV7-9 and TRBJ1-1; the D segment could be TRBD1, given 5 matching bases. Sequences were obtained from distant non-tumor lung tissue. The DNA sequence is as follows: TGTGCCAGCAGCTTAGTCGGGGCCCATTGGGCTTTCTTT. It is translated as CASSLVGAHWAFF.